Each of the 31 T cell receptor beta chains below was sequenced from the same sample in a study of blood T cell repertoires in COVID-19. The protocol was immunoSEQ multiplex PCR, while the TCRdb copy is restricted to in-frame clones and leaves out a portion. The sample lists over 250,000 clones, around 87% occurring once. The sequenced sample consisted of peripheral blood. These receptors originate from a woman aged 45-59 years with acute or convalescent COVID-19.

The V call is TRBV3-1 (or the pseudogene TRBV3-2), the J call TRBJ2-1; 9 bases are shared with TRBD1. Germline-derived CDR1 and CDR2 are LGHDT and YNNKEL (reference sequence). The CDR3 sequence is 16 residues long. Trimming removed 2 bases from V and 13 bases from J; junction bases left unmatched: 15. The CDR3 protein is CASSQRFSGDRVFQFF. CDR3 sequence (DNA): TGTGCCAGCAGCCAAAGGTTTTCCGGGGACAGGGTGTTTCAGTTCTTC.

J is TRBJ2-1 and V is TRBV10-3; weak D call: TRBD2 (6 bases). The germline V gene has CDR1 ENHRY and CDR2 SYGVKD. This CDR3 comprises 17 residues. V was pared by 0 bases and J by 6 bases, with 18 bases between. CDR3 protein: CAISESKGSGDRNEQFF. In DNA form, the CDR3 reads TGTGCCATCAGTGAGTCGAAAGGTAGCGGAGACCGCAATGAGCAGTTCTTC.

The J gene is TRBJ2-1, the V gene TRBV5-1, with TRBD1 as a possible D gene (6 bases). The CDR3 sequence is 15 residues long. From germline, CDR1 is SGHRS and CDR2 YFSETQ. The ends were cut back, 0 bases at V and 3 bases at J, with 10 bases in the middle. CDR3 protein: CASSLAVTGYNEQFF. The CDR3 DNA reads TGCGCCAGCAGCTTGGCCGTGACAGGCTACAATGAGCAGTTCTTC.

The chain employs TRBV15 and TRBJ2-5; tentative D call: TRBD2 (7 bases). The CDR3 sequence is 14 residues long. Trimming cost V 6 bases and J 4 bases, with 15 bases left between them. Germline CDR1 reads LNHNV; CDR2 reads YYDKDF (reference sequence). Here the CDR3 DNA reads TGTGCCACCAGAGGGGGGGAAAGAATAGAGACCCAGTACTTC. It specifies CATRGGERIETQYF.

Written as DNA, the CDR3 is TGTGCCAGCACCGCCAGGGGAGCGGGCACAGATACGCAGTATTTT. Translating gives CASTARGAGTDTQYF. V gene TRBV19 combines with J gene TRBJ2-3, with D possibly matching TRBD1 (6 bases). Trimming removed 9 bases from V and 1 base from J, with 17 bases in between. The CDR3 has 15 residues. The germline CDR1 and CDR2 sequences are LNHDA and SQIVND (reference sequence).

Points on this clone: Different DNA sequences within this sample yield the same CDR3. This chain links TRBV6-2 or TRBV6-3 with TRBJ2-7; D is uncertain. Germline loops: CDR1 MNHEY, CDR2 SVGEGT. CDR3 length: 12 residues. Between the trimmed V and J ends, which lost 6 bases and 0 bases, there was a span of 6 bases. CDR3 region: CASSVSSYEQYF. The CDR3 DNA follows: TGTGCCAGCAGCGTCAGCTCCTACGAGCAGTACTTC.

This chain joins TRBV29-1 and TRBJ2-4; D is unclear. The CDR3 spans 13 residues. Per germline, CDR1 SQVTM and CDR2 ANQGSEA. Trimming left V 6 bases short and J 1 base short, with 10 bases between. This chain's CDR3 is CSVSPWAKNIQYF. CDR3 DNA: TGCAGCGTGAGCCCCTGGGCCAAAAACATTCAGTACTTC.

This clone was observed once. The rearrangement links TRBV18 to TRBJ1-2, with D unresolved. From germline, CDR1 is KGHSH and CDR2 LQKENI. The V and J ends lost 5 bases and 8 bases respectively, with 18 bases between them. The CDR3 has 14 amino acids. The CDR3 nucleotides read TGTGCCAGCTCATCCCGAATTGACTACGGGGGCTACACCTTC. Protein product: CASSSRIDYGGYTF.

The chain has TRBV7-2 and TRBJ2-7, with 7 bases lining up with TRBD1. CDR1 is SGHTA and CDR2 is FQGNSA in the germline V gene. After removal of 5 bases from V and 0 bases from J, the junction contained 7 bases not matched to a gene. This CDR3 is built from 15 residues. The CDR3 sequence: CASSITGVVSYEQYF. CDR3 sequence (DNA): TGTGCCAGCAGCATCACAGGGGTAGTCTCCTACGAGCAGTACTTC. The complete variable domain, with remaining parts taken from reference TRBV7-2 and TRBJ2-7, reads GAGVSQSPSNKVTEKGKDVELRCDPISGHTALYWYRQSLGQGLEFLIYFQGNSAPDKSGLPSDRFSAERTGGSVSTLTIQRTQQEDSAVYLCASSITGVVSYEQYFGPGTRLTVT.

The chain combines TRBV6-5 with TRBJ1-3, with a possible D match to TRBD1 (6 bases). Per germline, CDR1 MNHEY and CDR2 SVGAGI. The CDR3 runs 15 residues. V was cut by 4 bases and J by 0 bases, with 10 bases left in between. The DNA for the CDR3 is TGTGCCAGCAGTTCTAACAGGGCCTCTGGAAACACCATATATTTT. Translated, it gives CASSSNRASGNTIYF.

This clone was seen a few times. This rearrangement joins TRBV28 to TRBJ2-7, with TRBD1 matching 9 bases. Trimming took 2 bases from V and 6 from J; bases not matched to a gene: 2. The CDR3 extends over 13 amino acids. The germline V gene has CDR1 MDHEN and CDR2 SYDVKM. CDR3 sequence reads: CASSLVDRGEQYF. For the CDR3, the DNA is TGTGCCAGCAGTTTAGTGGACAGGGGCGAGCAGTACTTC.

Here the CDR3 DNA reads TGTGCCAGCAGCTTATTAAACGGTGAGCAGTTCTTC. Translation gives CASSLLNGEQFF. The rearrangement joins TRBV7-9 to TRBJ2-1; D is undetermined. The germline CDR1 and CDR2 sequences are SEHNR and FQNEAQ (reference sequence). The CDR3 totals 12 residues. Trimming took 2 bases from V and 9 from J, leaving 8 bases between them.

In DNA form, the CDR3 reads TGTGCCAGTAGTTCTGGGACAGCTATAATGAACACTGAAGCTTTCTTT. Translation gives CASSSGTAIMNTEAFF. V usage is TRBV19 and J usage is TRBJ1-1; 7 nucleotides align to TRBD1. The CDR3 covers 16 residues. In germline, CDR1 is LNHDA, CDR2 SQIVND (reference sequence). V shed 5 bases and J 0 bases; nucleotides not matched to a gene: 9.

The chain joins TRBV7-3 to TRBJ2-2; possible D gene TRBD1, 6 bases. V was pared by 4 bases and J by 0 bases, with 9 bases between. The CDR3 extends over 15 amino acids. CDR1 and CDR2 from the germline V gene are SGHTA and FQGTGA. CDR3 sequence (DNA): TGTGCCAGCAGCTCTGGACAGACGAACACCGGGGAGCTGTTTTTT. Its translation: CASSSGQTNTGELFF.

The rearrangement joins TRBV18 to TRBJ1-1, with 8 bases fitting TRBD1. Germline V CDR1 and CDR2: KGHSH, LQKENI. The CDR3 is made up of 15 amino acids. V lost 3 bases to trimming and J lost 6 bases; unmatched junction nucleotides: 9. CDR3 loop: CASSPDRVQDPEAFF. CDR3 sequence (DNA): TGTGCCAGCTCACCGGACAGGGTGCAAGATCCTGAAGCTTTCTTT.

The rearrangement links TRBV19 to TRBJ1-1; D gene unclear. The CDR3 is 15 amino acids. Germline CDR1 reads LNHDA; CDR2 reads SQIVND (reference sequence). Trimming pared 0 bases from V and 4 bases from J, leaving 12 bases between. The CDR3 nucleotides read TGTGCCAGTAGTATAGATCTGGTATCGAGCACTGAAGCTTTCTTT. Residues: CASSIDLVSSTEAFF.

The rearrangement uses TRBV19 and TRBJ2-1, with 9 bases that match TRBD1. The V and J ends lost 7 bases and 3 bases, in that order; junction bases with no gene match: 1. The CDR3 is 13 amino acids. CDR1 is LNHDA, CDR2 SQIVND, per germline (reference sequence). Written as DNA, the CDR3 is TGTGCCAGTATGGACAGGGGCTACAATGAGCAGTTCTTC. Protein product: CASMDRGYNEQFF.

For the CDR3, the DNA is TGTGCCAGCAGCTTGGGTGGACAATTAAACTACGAGCAGTACTTC. Amino acids: CASSLGGQLNYEQYF. The chain recombines TRBV5-6 with TRBJ2-7; a possible D gene is TRBD1 (5 bases). The germline gives CDR1 SGHDT, CDR2 YYEEEE. V was shortened by 0 bases and J by 3 bases, with 13 bases between the two germline ends. CDR3 length: 15 amino acids.

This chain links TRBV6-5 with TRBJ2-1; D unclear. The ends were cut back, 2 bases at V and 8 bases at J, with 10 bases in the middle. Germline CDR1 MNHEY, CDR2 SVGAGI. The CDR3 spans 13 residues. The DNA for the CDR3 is TGTGCCAGCAGTTACAAAGGAGAGGATGAGCAGTTCTTC. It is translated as CASSYKGEDEQFF.

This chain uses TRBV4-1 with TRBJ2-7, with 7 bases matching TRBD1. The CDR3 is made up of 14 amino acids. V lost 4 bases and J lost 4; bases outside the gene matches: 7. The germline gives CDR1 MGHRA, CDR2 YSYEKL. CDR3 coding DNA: TGCGCCAGCAGCCGACAGGGAAATCAGTACGAGCAGTACTTC. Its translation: CASSRQGNQYEQYF.

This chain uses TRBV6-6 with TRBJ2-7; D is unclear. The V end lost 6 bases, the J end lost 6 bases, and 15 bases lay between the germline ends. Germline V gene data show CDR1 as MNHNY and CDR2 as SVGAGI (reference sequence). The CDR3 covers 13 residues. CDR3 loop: CASRPPGTAEQYF. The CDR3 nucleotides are TGTGCCAGCAGGCCCCCCGGTACTGCCGAGCAGTACTTC.

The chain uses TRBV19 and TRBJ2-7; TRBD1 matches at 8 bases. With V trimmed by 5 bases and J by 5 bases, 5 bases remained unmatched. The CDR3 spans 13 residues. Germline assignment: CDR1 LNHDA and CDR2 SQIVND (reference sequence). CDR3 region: CASSEQGAHEQYF. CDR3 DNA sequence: TGTGCCAGTAGTGAGCAGGGGGCCCACGAGCAGTACTTC.

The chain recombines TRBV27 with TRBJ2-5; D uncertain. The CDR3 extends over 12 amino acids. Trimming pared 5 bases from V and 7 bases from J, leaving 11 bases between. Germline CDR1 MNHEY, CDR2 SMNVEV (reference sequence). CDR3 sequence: CASSLRGGTQYF. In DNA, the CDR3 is TGTGCCAGCAGTCTCCGCGGTGGGACCCAGTACTTC.

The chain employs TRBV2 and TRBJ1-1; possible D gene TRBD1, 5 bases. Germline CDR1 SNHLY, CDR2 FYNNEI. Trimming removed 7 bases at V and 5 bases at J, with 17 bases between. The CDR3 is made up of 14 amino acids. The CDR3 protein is CASISGGSRTEAFF. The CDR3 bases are TGTGCCAGCATCTCTGGGGGGAGCCGGACTGAAGCTTTCTTT.

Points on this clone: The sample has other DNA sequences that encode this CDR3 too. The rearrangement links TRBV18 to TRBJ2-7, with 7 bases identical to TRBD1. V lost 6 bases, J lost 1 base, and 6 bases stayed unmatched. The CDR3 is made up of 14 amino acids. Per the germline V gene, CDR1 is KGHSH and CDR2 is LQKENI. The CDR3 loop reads CASSPGTASYEQYF. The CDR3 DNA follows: TGTGCCAGCTCCCCCGGGACAGCATCCTACGAGCAGTACTTC.

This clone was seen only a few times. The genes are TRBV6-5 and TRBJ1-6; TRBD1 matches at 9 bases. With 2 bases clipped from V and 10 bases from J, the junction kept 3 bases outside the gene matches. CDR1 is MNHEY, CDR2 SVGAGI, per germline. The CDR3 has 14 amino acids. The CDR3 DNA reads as TGTGCCAGCAGTTACGGGACAGGGTCGTCACCCCTCCACTTT. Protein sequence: CASSYGTGSSPLHF.

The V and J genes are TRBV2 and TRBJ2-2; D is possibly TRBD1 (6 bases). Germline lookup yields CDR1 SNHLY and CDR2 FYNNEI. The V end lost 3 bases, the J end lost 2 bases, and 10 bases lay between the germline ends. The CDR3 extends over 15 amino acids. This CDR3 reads CASSEDRINTGELFF. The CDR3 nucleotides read TGTGCCAGCAGTGAGGACAGAATTAACACCGGGGAGCTGTTTTTT.

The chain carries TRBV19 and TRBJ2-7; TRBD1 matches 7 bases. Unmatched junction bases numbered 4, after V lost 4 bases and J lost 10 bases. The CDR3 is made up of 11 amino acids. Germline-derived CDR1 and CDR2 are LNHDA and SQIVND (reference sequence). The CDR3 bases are TGTGCCAGTAGTAGGGACAGACTACAGTACTTC. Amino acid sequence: CASSRDRLQYF.

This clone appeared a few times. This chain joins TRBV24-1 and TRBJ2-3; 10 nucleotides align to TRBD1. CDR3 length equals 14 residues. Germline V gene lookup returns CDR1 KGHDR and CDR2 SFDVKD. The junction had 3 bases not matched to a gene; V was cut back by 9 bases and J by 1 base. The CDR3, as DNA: TGTGCCACCGCCGGGACAGGGGGCACAGATACGCAGTATTTT. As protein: CATAGTGGTDTQYF.

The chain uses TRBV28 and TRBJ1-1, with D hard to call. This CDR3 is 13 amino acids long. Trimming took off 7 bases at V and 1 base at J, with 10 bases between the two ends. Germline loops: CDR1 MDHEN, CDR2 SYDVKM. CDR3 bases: TGTGCCAGCATCTCCCCAGGGAACACTGAAGCTTTCTTT. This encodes CASISPGNTEAFF.

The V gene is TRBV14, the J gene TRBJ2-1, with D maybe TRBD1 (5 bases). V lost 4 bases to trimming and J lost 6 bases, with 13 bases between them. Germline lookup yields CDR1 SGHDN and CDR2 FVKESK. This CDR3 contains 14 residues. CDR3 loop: CASSPQQGGNEQFF. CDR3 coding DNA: TGTGCCAGCAGCCCCCAGCAGGGTGGCAATGAGCAGTTCTTC.